This passage covers 10 T cell receptor beta chains from one sample sequenced in a study of blood T cell repertoires in COVID-19 (dated by TCRdb to about 2020). The library relied on the immunoSEQ multiplex PCR assay. TCRdb stores this immuneACCESS table with in-frame sequences only. Part of the clones is absent; in the studies checked, under half of the shortfall reflects unresolved V genes, and no reason is known for the rest. This sample lists some 220,000 clones; 80% to 90% were detected once. Clones ranked in the top ten supply 5% to 6.5% of the sample. The material sequenced was peripheral blood. The receptors come from a woman aged 55 to 70 who had recovered from COVID-19.

This chain joins TRBV6-2 or TRBV6-3 and TRBJ1-2; TRBD1 aligns across 7 bases. CDR3 length: 15 residues. With V trimmed by 7 bases and J by 7 bases, 15 bases remained unmatched. Germline CDR1 and CDR2: MNHEY and SVGEGT. The CDR3 DNA reads as TGTGCCAGCACTGACTCCACACAGGGGAACATTGGCTACACCTTC. It yields the protein CASTDSTQGNIGYTF.

The count of this clone is one. The rearrangement joins TRBV7-9 to TRBJ2-7; 9 bases agree with TRBD1. CDR1 SEHNR and CDR2 FQNEAQ come from the germline V gene (reference sequence). Unmatched junction bases numbered 8, after V lost 2 bases and J lost 3 bases. This CDR3 region has 16 residues. DNA for the CDR3: TGTGCCAGCAGCTTAAAGGGGCTGGACAGGGGCTACGAGCAGTACTTC. Protein product: CASSLKGLDRGYEQYF.

The chain is built from TRBV7-9 and TRBJ1-2, with 9 positions matching TRBD1. After removal of 4 bases from V and 0 bases from J, the junction contained 3 bases not matched to a gene. Per germline, CDR1 SEHNR and CDR2 FQNEAQ (reference sequence). CDR3 length equals 15 residues. The CDR3 loop reads CASSWTGAANYGYTF. The CDR3 DNA sequence: TGTGCCAGCAGCTGGACAGGGGCAGCTAACTATGGCTACACCTTC.

J is TRBJ1-2 and V is TRBV5-1; 7 positions agree with TRBD1. Germline V gene data show CDR1 as SGHRS and CDR2 as YFSETQ. This CDR3 is built from 16 residues. V lost 5 bases, J lost 1 base, and 11 bases stayed unmatched. CDR3 sequence: CASREGTAQFNYGYTF. The CDR3 coding sequence is TGCGCCAGCAGGGAAGGGACAGCCCAGTTTAACTATGGCTACACCTTC.

The chain carries TRBV7-9 and TRBJ2-5; D is possibly TRBD1 (5 bases). The CDR3 totals 14 residues. The V gene lost 1 base and the J gene lost 5 bases, with 11 bases spanning the gap. Per germline, CDR1 SEHNR and CDR2 FQNEAQ (reference sequence). In DNA form, the CDR3 reads TGTGCCAGCAGCTTAGAGGGCAGGGATGAGACCCAGTACTTC. It yields the protein CASSLEGRDETQYF.

This chain connects TRBV5-1 to TRBJ1-1; D remains unclear. Trimming took 0 bases from V and 1 from J, leaving 7 bases between them. The CDR3 runs 14 residues. Germline assignment: CDR1 SGHRS and CDR2 YFSETQ. The CDR3 spells CASSLAVANTEAFF. The CDR3 nucleotides read TGCGCCAGCAGCTTGGCCGTGGCGAACACTGAAGCTTTCTTT.

This chain joins TRBV5-6 and TRBJ2-3; no firm D call. Trimming removed 0 bases at V and 6 bases at J, with 8 bases between. This CDR3 is 13 amino acids long. Germline V gives CDR1 SGHDT, CDR2 YYEEEE. This chain's CDR3 is CASSLGSRDTQYF. Written as DNA, the CDR3 is TGTGCCAGCAGCTTGGGGTCCCGGGATACGCAGTATTTT.

This clone was recorded a few times. This rearrangement joins TRBV5-3 to TRBJ1-2, with TRBD1 matching 9 bases. TRBV5-3 is filed as an ORF, its function uncertain. This CDR3 comprises 14 residues. J lost 3 bases, V lost 3 bases, and 3 bases had no gene match. CDR3 region: CARSSGTGYYGYTF. CDR3 nucleotide sequence: TGTGCCAGAAGCTCCGGGACAGGGTACTATGGCTACACCTTC.

The chain has TRBV10-3 and TRBJ2-3; D may be TRBD1 (6 bases). The V and J ends lost 0 bases and 2 bases respectively, with 12 bases between them. CDR3 size: 16 residues. Germline V lookup: CDR1 ENHRY, CDR2 SYGVKD. The CDR3 protein is CAISESWGLDTDTQYF. The CDR3 DNA reads TGTGCCATCAGTGAGTCATGGGGGCTAGACACAGATACGCAGTATTTT.

The J gene is TRBJ2-5, the V gene TRBV7-2, with D unclear. CDR3 length: 13 residues. Trimming left V 1 base short and J 7 bases short, with 10 bases between. The germline V gene has CDR1 SGHTA and CDR2 FQGNSA. CDR3 DNA sequence: TGTGCCAGCAGCTTAGGCCAACGAGTGACCCAGTACTTC. Encoded protein: CASSLGQRVTQYF.